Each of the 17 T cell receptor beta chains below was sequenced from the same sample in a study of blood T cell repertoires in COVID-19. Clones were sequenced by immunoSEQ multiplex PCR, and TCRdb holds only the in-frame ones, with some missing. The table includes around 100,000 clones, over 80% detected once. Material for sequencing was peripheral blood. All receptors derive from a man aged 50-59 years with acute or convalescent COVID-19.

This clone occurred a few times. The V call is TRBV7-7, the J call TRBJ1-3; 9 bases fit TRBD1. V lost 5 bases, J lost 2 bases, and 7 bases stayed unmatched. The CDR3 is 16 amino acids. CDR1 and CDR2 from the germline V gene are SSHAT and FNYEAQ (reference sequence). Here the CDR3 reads CASSPQGAGAGNTIYF. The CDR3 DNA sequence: TGTGCCAGCAGCCCACAGGGGGCAGGGGCTGGAAACACCATATATTTT.

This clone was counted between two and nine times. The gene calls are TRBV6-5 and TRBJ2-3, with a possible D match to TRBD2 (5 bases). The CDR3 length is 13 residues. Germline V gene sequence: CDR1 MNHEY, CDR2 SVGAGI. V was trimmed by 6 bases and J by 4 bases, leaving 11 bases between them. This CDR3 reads CASRMDSADTQYF. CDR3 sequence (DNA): TGTGCCAGCAGGATGGACTCTGCAGATACGCAGTATTTT.

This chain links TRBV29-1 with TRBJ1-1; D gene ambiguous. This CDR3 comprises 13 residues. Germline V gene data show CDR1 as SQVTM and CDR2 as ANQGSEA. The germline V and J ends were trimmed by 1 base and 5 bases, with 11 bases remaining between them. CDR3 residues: CSVEGGSRTEAFF. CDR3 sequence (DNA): TGCAGCGTTGAAGGCGGCTCACGTACTGAAGCTTTCTTT.

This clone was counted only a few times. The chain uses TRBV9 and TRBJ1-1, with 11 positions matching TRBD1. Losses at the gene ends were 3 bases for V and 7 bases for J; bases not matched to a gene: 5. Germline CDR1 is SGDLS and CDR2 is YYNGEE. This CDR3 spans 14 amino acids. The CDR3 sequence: CASSGGDRGDEAFF. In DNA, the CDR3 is TGTGCCAGCAGCGGAGGGGACAGGGGGGATGAAGCTTTCTTT.

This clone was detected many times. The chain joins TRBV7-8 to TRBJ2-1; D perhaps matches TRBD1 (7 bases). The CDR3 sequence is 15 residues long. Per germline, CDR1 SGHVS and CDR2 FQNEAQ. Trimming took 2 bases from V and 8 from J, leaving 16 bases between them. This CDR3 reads CASSLRPGGMDEQFF. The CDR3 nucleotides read TGTGCCAGCAGCTTACGCCCAGGGGGGATGGATGAGCAGTTCTTC. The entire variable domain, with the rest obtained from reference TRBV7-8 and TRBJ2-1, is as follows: GAGVSQSPRYKVAKRGQDVALRCDPISGHVSLFWYQQALGQGPEFLTYFQNEAQLDKSGLPSDRFFAERPEGSVSTLKIQRTQQEDSAVYLCASSLRPGGMDEQFFGPGTRLTVL.

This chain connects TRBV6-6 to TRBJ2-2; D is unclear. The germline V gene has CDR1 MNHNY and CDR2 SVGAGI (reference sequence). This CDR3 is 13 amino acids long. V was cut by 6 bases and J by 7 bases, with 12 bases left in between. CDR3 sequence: CASREVPGGELFF. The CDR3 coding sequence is TGTGCCAGCAGAGAGGTACCGGGCGGGGAGCTGTTTTTT.

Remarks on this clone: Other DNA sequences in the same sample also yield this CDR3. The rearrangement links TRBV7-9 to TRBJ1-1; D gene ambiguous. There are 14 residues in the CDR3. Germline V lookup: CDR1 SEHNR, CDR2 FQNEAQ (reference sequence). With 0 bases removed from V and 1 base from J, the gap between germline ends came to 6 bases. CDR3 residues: CASSLAARNTEAFF. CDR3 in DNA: TGTGCCAGCAGCTTAGCAGCCCGGAACACTGAAGCTTTCTTT. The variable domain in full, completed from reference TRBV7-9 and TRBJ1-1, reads DTGVSQNPRHKITKRGQNVTFRCDPISEHNRLYWYRQTLGQGPEFLTYFQNEAQLEKSRLLSDRFSAERPKGSFSTLEIQRTEQGDSAMYLCASSLAARNTEAFFGQGTRLTVV.

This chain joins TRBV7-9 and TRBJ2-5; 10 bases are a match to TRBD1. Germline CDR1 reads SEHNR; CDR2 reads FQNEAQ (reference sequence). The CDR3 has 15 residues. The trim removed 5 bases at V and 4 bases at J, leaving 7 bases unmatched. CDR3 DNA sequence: TGTGCCAGCAGCACTCGACAGGGGGCTTTAGAGACCCAGTACTTC. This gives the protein CASSTRQGALETQYF. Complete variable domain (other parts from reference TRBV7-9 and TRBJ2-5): DTGVSQNPRHKITKRGQNVTFRCDPISEHNRLYWYRQTLGQGPEFLTYFQNEAQLEKSRLLSDRFSAERPKGSFSTLEIQRTEQGDSAMYLCASSTRQGALETQYFGPGTRLLVL.

CDR3 DNA sequence: TGTGCCAGCAGTCCAAGGGCCGGTAGGGGGGGGCCGCCCTACGAGCAGTACTTC. It encodes CASSPRAGRGGPPYEQYF. The chain combines TRBV28 with TRBJ2-7, with D possibly matching TRBD2 (7 bases). V lost 5 bases and J 2 bases, leaving 25 bases between the germline ends. The CDR3 sequence is 18 residues long. CDR1 and CDR2 from the germline V gene are MDHEN and SYDVKM.

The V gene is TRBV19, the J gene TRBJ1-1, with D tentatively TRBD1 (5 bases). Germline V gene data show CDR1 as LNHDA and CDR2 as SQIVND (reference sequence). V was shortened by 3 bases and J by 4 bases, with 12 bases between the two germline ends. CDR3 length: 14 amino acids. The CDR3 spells CASSMLRGGTEAFF. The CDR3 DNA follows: TGTGCCAGTAGTATGTTAAGGGGTGGCACTGAAGCTTTCTTT.

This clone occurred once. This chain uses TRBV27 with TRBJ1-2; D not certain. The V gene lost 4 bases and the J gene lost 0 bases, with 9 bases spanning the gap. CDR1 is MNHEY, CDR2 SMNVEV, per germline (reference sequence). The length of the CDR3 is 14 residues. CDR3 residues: CASSSDSANYGYTF. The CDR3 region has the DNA TGTGCCAGCAGTTCCGACTCCGCTAACTATGGCTACACCTTC.

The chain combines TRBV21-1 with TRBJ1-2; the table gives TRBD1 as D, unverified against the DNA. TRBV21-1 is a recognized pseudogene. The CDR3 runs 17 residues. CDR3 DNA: TGTGCCAGCAGCCCCACCGGGACAGGGACAGCTAACTATGGCTACACCTTC. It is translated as CASSPTGTGTANYGYTF.

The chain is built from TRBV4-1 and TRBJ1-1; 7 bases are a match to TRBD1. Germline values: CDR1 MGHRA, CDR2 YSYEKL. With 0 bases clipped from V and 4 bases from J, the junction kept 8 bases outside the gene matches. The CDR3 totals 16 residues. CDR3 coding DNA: TGCGCCAGCAGCCAAGAGACAGGGCCCAGTTTCACTGAAGCTTTCTTT. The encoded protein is CASSQETGPSFTEAFF.

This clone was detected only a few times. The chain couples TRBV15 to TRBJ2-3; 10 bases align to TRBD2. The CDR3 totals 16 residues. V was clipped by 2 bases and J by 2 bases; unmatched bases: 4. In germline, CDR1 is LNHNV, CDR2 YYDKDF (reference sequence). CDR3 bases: TGTGCCACCAGCAGATCAGGACTAGCGGCCACAGATACGCAGTATTTT. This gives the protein CATSRSGLAATDTQYF.

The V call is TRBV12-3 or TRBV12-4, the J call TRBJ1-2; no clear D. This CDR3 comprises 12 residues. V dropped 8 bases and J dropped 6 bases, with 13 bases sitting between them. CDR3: CASSAPGDGYTF. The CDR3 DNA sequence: TGTGCCAGCTCAGCCCCGGGAGATGGCTACACCTTC.

CDR3 in DNA: TGTGCCAGCAGTCCCGTGGGGGGGGTGCGCAGCGAGCAGTACTTC. Its translation: CASSPVGGVRSEQYF. The chain has TRBV27 and TRBJ2-7; 7 nucleotides align to TRBD2. The germline gives CDR1 MNHEY, CDR2 SMNVEV (reference sequence). This CDR3 has 15 amino acids. V trimming: 5 bases; J trimming: 6 bases; junction bases outside the gene matches: 13.

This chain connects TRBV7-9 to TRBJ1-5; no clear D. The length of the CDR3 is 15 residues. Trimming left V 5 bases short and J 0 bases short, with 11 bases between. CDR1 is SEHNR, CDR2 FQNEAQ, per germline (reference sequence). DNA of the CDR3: TGTGCCAGCAGCCCGGGAGGGCTTAGCAATCAGCCCCAGCATTTT. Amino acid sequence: CASSPGGLSNQPQHF.